The source of this T cell receptor (beta chain) is a study of cytomegalovirus exposure and HLA in healthy donors. Study-level information: Counted in an early data release were roughly 81 million unique TCRs from HLA-typed donors. Most genotyped donors, approximately 81% of some 400, had Caucasian-associated genetic ancestry.

CDR1 LNHDA and CDR2 SQIVND come from the germline V gene (reference sequence). V was clipped by 3 bases and J by 3 bases; unmatched bases: 8. CDR3 size: 16 residues. The study's findings and limits: Earlier results showed most TCR beta V segments being productive about 90% or about 30% of the time. Later on, an analysis showed TCR association rates differing by HLA locus, with DRB1 the most and HLA-C the fewest.

Amplification used 60 Vbeta primers and 13 Jbeta primers. The table came from immunoSEQ multiplex PCR; TCRdb's copy has only in-frame clones and leaves some out. Here the sample spans around 78,000 clones, approximately 84% being singletons. Of note for this clone: Its antigen is not identified.

The TCR comes from a woman aged 45-59 years in good health and CMV-seronegative. The source material was PBMCs. The rearrangement links TRBV19 to TRBJ2-3; 8 nucleotides align to TRBD2. CDR3 loop: CASSMSVREVTDTQYF. The CDR3, as DNA: TGTGCCAGTAGTATGTCGGTGCGGGAGGTGACAGATACGCAGTATTTT.